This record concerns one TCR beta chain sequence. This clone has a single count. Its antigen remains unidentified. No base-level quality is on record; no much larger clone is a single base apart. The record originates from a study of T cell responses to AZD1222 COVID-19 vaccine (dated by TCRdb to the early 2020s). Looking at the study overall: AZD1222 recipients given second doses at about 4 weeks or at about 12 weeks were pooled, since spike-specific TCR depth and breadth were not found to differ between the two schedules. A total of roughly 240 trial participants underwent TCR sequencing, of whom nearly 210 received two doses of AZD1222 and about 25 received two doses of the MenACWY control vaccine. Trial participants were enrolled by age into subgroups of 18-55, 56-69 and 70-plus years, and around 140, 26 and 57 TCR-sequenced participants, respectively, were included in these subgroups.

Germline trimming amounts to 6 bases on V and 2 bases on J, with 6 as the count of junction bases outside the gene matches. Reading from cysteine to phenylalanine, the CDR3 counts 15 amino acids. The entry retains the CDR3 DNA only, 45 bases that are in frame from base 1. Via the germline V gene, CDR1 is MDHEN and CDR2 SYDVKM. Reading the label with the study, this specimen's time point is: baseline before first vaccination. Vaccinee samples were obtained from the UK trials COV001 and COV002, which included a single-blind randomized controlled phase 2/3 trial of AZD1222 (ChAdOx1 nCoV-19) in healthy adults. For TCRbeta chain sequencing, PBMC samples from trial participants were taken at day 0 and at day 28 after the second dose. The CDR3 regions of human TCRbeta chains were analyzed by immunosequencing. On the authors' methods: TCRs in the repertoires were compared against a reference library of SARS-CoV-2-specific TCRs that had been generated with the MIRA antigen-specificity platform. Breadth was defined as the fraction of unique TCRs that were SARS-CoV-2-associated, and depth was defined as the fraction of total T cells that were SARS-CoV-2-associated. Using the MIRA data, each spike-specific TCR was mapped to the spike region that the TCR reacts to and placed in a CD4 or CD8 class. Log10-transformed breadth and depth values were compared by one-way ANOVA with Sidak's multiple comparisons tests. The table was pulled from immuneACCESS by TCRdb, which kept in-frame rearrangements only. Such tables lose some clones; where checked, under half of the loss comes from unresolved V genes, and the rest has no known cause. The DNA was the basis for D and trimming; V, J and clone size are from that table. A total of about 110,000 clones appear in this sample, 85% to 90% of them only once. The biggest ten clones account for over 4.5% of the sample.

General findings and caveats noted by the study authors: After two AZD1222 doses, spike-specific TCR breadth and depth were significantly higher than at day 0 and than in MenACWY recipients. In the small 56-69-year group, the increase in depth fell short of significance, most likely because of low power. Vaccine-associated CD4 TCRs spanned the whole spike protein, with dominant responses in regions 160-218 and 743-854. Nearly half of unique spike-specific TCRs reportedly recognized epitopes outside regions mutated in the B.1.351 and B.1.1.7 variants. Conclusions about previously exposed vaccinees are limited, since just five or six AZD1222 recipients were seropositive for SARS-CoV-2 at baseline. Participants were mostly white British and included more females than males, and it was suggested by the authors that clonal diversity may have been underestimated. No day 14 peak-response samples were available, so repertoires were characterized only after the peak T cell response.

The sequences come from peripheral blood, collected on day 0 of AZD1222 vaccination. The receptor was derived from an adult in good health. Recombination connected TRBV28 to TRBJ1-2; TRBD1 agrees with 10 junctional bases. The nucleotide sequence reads TGTGCCAGCAGCCGATTGACAGGGGGCAACTATGGCTACACCTTC. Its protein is CASSRLTGGNYGYTF.